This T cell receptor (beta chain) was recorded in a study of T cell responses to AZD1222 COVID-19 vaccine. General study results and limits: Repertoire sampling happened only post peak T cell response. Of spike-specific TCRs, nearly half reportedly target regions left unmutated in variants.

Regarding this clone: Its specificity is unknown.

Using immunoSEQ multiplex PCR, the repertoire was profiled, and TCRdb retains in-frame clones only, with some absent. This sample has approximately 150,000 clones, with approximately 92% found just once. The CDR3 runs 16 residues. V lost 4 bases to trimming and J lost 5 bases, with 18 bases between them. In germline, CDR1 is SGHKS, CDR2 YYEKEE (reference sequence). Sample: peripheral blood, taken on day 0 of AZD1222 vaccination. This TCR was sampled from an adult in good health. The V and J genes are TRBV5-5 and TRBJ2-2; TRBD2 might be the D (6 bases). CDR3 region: CASSGPGTGETGELFF. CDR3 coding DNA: TGTGCCAGCAGCGGCCCCGGGACGGGGGAGACCGGGGAGCTGTTTTTT.